Listed below are T cell receptor beta chains from one sample, sequenced in a study of shared clonotypes between healthy human individuals. Clones were sequenced by immunoSEQ multiplex PCR, and TCRdb holds only the in-frame ones, with some missing. Counted here are some 2,000,000 clones, 90% to 95% occurring once; the ten biggest clones make up 0.1% to 0.15%. Sequencing was done on a sample of naive CD4+ T cells sorted from blood. These receptors originate from a man between 18 and 35 years old in good health. Both conserved end residues are part of each CDR3. Each record gives: clone size, D gene, V gene, J gene, CDR3 protein, CDR3 DNA. The D gene is left open where the match is weak. Rows give clone size only sometimes, using once, few, many, or a class for an expanded clone.

size: -; D: -; V: TRBV6-5; J: TRBJ1-1; CDR3: CASSSTLGSTEAFF; DNA: TGTGCCAGCAGTTCGACTCTCGGGAGCACTGAAGCTTTCTTT
size: once; D: -; V: TRBV6-1; J: TRBJ1-3; CDR3: CASSDLLTTSGNTIYF; DNA: TGTGCCAGCAGTGACCTACTGACAACCTCTGGAAACACCATATATTTT
size: once; D: -; V: TRBV4-3; J: TRBJ2-2; CDR3: CASSQLAFSGELFF; DNA: TGCGCCAGCAGCCAGTTAGCGTTTTCCGGGGAGCTGTTTTTT
size: -; D: -; V: TRBV7-8; J: TRBJ2-7; CDR3: CASSLQGRASYEQYF; DNA: TGTGCCAGCAGCTTACAGGGGAGGGCATCCTACGAGCAGTACTTC
size: -; D: TRBD1; V: TRBV30; J: TRBJ1-1; CDR3: CAWSDRGNTEAFF; DNA: TGTGCCTGGAGTGACAGGGGGAACACTGAAGCTTTCTTT
size: -; D: -; V: TRBV4-1; J: TRBJ2-7; CDR3: CASSPVGGTREQYF; DNA: TGCGCCAGCAGCCCAGTTGGGGGAACAAGGGAGCAGTACTTC
size: -; D: -; V: TRBV30; J: TRBJ2-7; CDR3: CAWSVGGASSYEQYF; DNA: TGTGCCTGGAGTGTGGGGGGTGCCAGCTCCTACGAGCAGTACTTC
size: -; D: TRBD2; V: TRBV5-1; J: TRBJ2-1; CDR3: CASSFGREGLGSYNEQFF; DNA: TGCGCCAGCAGCTTTGGAAGGGAGGGGCTAGGGTCCTACAATGAGCAGTTCTTC
size: once; D: -; V: TRBV9; J: TRBJ1-1; CDR3: CASISTNTEAFF; DNA: TGTGCCAGCATCTCTACGAACACTGAAGCTTTCTTT
size: once; D: -; V: TRBV19; J: TRBJ1-6; CDR3: CASSIGFRNNSPLHF; DNA: TGTGCCAGTAGTATAGGGTTCCGAAATAATTCACCCCTCCACTTT
size: -; D: -; V: TRBV7-9; J: TRBJ1-2; CDR3: CASSQRDLGGYTF; DNA: TGTGCCAGCAGTCAACGGGACCTCGGGGGCTACACCTTC
size: -; D: -; V: TRBV6-5; J: TRBJ1-6; CDR3: CASSYRQVQWALHF; DNA: TGTGCCAGCAGTTACCGCCAGGTCCAGTGGGCCCTCCACTTT
size: -; D: TRBD1; V: TRBV28; J: TRBJ2-7; CDR3: CASSSHRTGSYEQYF; DNA: TGTGCCAGCAGTTCACACCGGACAGGGAGCTACGAGCAGTACTTC
size: -; D: -; V: TRBV18; J: TRBJ2-2; CDR3: CASSPGQPSSGTGELFF; DNA: TGTGCCAGCTCCCCTGGACAGCCAAGCTCTGGCACCGGGGAGCTGTTTTTT
size: -; D: -; V: TRBV6-5; J: TRBJ1-4; CDR3: CASSYAQGGEKLFF; DNA: TGTGCCAGCAGTTATGCCCAAGGGGGTGAAAAACTGTTTTTT
size: -; D: TRBD1; V: TRBV9; J: TRBJ1-2; CDR3: CASSVVDRGHGYTF; DNA: TGTGCCAGCAGCGTAGTTGACAGGGGGCATGGCTACACCTTC
size: -; D: TRBD1; V: TRBV10-2; J: TRBJ1-4; CDR3: CASSEQGQKLFF; DNA: TGCGCCAGCAGTGAACAGGGACAGAAACTGTTTTTT
size: -; D: -; V: TRBV7-6; J: TRBJ1-5; CDR3: CASSLEGSNQPQHF; DNA: TGTGCCAGCAGCTTAGAAGGTAGCAATCAGCCCCAGCATTTT
size: -; D: TRBD1; V: TRBV29-1; J: TRBJ1-1; CDR3: CSARTQGGMVEAFF; DNA: TGCAGCGCGCGCACGCAGGGGGGGATGGTTGAAGCTTTCTTT
size: -; D: -; V: TRBV7-9; J: TRBJ1-1; CDR3: CASSPQQVPRTHGNTEAFF; DNA: TGTGCCAGCAGCCCCCAACAGGTACCGCGGACACATGGGAACACTGAAGCTTTCTTT
size: -; D: TRBD1; V: TRBV5-4; J: TRBJ1-2; CDR3: CASSVRDRGSGYTF; DNA: TGTGCCAGCAGCGTCCGGGACAGGGGGTCTGGCTACACCTTC
size: -; D: -; V: TRBV10-3; J: TRBJ2-1; CDR3: CASGGGYNEQFF; DNA: TGTGCCTCCGGCGGAGGGTACAATGAGCAGTTCTTC
size: -; D: -; V: TRBV30; J: TRBJ1-6; CDR3: CAWSVQGNSPLHF; DNA: TGTGCCTGGAGTGTCCAGGGAAATTCACCCCTCCACTTT
size: -; D: -; V: TRBV6-5; J: TRBJ2-1; CDR3: CASSYYSGTTDNEQFF; DNA: TGTGCCAGCAGTTATTATTCCGGGACAACAGACAATGAGCAGTTCTTC
size: -; D: -; V: TRBV27; J: TRBJ2-5; CDR3: CASSFWPSGETQYF; DNA: TGTGCCAGCAGTTTTTGGCCCTCCGGGGAGACCCAGTACTTC
size: -; D: -; V: TRBV5-1; J: TRBJ2-5; CDR3: CASSLVAGGEETQYF; DNA: TGCGCCAGCAGCTTGGTCGCAGGAGGGGAAGAGACCCAGTACTTC
size: -; D: -; V: TRBV6-5; J: TRBJ2-3; CDR3: CASSRGDTQYF; DNA: TGTGCCAGCTCCCGTGGGGATACGCAGTATTTT
size: -; D: TRBD1; V: TRBV10-1; J: TRBJ1-5; CDR3: CAHPRDRGLPQHF; DNA: TGCGCCCACCCGCGGGACAGGGGGCTCCCCCAGCATTTT
size: -; D: -; V: TRBV6-5; J: TRBJ2-3; CDR3: CASSYEGGSTDTQYF; DNA: TGTGCCAGCAGTTACGAGGGGGGGAGCACAGATACGCAGTATTTT
size: -; D: TRBD2; V: TRBV11-2; J: TRBJ2-5; CDR3: CASSLDVAGGQETQYF; DNA: TGTGCCAGCAGCTTAGATGTAGCGGGGGGCCAAGAGACCCAGTACTTC
size: once; D: TRBD1; V: TRBV6-6; J: TRBJ1-4; CDR3: CASSYTQGAVPEKLFF; DNA: TGTGCCAGCAGTTACACGCAGGGGGCAGTCCCTGAAAAACTGTTTTTT
size: -; D: -; V: TRBV19; J: TRBJ2-4; CDR3: CASSKSAEVAKNIQYF; DNA: TGTGCCAGTAGCAAATCTGCCGAGGTAGCCAAAAACATTCAGTACTTC
size: -; D: -; V: TRBV5-1; J: TRBJ2-1; CDR3: CASSPSFHEQFF; DNA: TGCGCCAGCAGCCCCTCGTTTCATGAGCAGTTCTTC
size: -; D: -; V: TRBV11-2; J: TRBJ1-1; CDR3: CASSSRRITEAFF; DNA: TGTGCCAGCAGCTCGCGACGGATCACTGAAGCTTTCTTT
size: once; D: TRBD2; V: TRBV4-3; J: TRBJ2-3; CDR3: CASSQLAGGPLGTDTQYF; DNA: TGCGCCAGCAGCCAACTAGCGGGAGGGCCGCTCGGCACAGATACGCAGTATTTT
size: -; D: TRBD1; V: TRBV30; J: TRBJ1-4; CDR3: CAWTFRGGNEKLFF; DNA: TGTGCCTGGACCTTCAGGGGGGGCAATGAAAAACTGTTTTTT
size: -; D: TRBD1; V: TRBV6-5; J: TRBJ2-7; CDR3: CASSSAGTVSYEQYF; DNA: TGTGCCAGCAGCTCTGCCGGGACAGTCTCCTACGAGCAGTACTTC
size: -; D: TRBD1; V: TRBV2; J: TRBJ2-5; CDR3: CASRRQGQETQYF; DNA: TGTGCCAGCAGAAGACAGGGCCAAGAGACCCAGTACTTC
size: -; D: -; V: TRBV6-5; J: TRBJ2-3; CDR3: CASSALTQGTQYF; DNA: TGTGCCAGCAGTGCACTAACACAGGGTACGCAGTATTTT
size: once; D: -; V: TRBV5-6; J: TRBJ1-5; CDR3: CASSFSPNQPQHF; DNA: TGTGCCAGCAGCTTTTCCCCCAATCAGCCCCAGCATTTT
size: -; D: TRBD1; V: TRBV18; J: TRBJ2-7; CDR3: CASSPGTGQYF; DNA: TGTGCCAGCTCACCCGGGACAGGACAGTACTTC
size: once; D: -; V: TRBV7-2; J: TRBJ2-7; CDR3: CASSWRKGGNYEQYF; DNA: TGTGCCAGCAGCTGGCGTAAGGGAGGAAACTACGAGCAGTACTTC
size: -; D: -; V: TRBV7-9; J: TRBJ2-3; CDR3: CASSLVPNLRATDTQYF; DNA: TGTGCCAGCAGCTTAGTCCCAAACTTGAGAGCCACAGATACGCAGTATTTT
size: -; D: -; V: TRBV19; J: TRBJ2-7; CDR3: CASSMWGGEQYF; DNA: TGTGCCAGTAGTATGTGGGGCGGCGAGCAGTACTTC
size: -; D: -; V: TRBV10-2; J: TRBJ1-2; CDR3: CASSDNRILNYGYTF; DNA: TGCGCCAGCAGTGATAACAGAATACTTAACTATGGCTACACCTTC